The 4 T cell receptor beta chains reported below all come from one sample, sequenced in a study of cytomegalovirus exposure and HLA in healthy donors. The PCR made use of 60 Vbeta and 13 Jbeta primers. Generated by immunoSEQ multiplex PCR, the TCRdb table keeps only in-frame clones and is missing some. This table holds about 150,000 clones, about 9.1% found once. Sequencing was done on a sample of PBMCs. These receptors were obtained from a woman aged 40 to 50 in good health and CMV-seropositive.

This clone was observed a few times. This rearrangement joins TRBV29-1 to TRBJ1-2; D unclear. This CDR3 region has 15 residues. In germline, CDR1 is SQVTM, CDR2 ANQGSEA. V shed 2 bases and J shed 4 bases, with 17 bases lying between them. The CDR3 DNA is TGCAGCGTTGAAAAACTCTCCGGGATGCTCTATGGCTACACCTTC. Translation gives CSVEKLSGMLYGYTF. Full variable domain (remainder filled in from reference TRBV29-1 and TRBJ1-2): SAVISQKPSRDICQRGTSLTIQCQVDSQVTMMFWYRQQPGQSLTLIATANQGSEATYESGFVIDKFPISRPNLTFSTLTVSNMSPEDSSIYLCSVEKLSGMLYGYTFGSGTRLTVV.

The chain uses TRBV2 and TRBJ1-2; weak D call: TRBD1 (5 bases). CDR1 SNHLY and CDR2 FYNNEI come from the germline V gene. This CDR3 has 13 residues. The ends were cut back, 6 bases at V and 6 bases at J, with 14 bases in the middle. The CDR3 spells CASSDQGIDGYTF. The DNA for the CDR3 is TGTGCCAGCAGCGACCAGGGAATCGATGGCTACACCTTC.

DNA of the CDR3: TGCAGCGCTATAAACGACAATGAGCAGTTCTTC. Residues: CSAINDNEQFF. The chain links TRBV29-1 to TRBJ2-1; D is unresolved. V was clipped by 7 bases and J by 5 bases, with 9 bases between them. The germline CDR1 and CDR2 sequences are SQVTM and ANQGSEA. The CDR3 contains 11 residues.

A single count supports this clone. J is TRBJ1-6 and V is TRBV14; 9 positions match TRBD1. With 5 bases clipped from V and 10 bases from J, the junction kept 9 bases outside the gene matches. There are 15 residues in the CDR3. Germline V lookup: CDR1 SGHDN, CDR2 FVKESK. The CDR3 protein is CASSFRTGAGSPLHF. The DNA for the CDR3 is TGTGCCAGCAGCTTCCGGACAGGGGCTGGATCACCCCTCCACTTT.